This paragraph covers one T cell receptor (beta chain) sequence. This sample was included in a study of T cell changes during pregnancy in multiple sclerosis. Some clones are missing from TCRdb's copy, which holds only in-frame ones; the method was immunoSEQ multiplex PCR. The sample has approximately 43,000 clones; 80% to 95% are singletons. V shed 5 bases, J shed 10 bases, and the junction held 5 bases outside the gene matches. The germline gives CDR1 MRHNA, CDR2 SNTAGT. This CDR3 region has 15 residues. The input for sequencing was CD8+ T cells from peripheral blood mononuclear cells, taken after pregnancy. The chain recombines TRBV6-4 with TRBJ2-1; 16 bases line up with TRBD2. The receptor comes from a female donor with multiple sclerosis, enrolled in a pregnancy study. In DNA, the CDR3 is TGTGCCAGCAGTCCCGGGACTAGCGGGGGGGGAGAGCAGTTCTTC. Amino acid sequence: CASSPGTSGGGEQFF.